Below, one TCR beta chain is given with its context. CDR1 MGHRA and CDR2 YSYEKL come from the germline V gene. Trimming at V came to 4 bases and at J to 7 bases, leaving 8 bases not matched to a gene. This CDR3 is 15 amino acids long. Using a J-beta primer mix together with a sample-barcoded 5' primer, a second PCR was run for roughly 7 to 11 cycles. Via MiXCR, TCRdb re-called the 5' RACE reads, giving one row per CDR3 protein. The sample has 1,500,000 or so distinct CDR3 sequences, approximately 59% seen once; the top ten hold roughly 7%. This sample was taken from a study of blood T cells in healthy people across ages. Each sample yielded at least 5.5 micrograms of PBMC total RNA.

The receptor's source is a young man in good health. Sequences were obtained from blood. The J gene is TRBJ2-1, the V gene TRBV4-1, with 9 bases that match TRBD2. The CDR3 DNA follows: TGCGCCAGCAGCCCAGAGCGAGCGGGGGGAAATGAGCAGTTCTTC. Its translation: CASSPERAGGNEQFF.